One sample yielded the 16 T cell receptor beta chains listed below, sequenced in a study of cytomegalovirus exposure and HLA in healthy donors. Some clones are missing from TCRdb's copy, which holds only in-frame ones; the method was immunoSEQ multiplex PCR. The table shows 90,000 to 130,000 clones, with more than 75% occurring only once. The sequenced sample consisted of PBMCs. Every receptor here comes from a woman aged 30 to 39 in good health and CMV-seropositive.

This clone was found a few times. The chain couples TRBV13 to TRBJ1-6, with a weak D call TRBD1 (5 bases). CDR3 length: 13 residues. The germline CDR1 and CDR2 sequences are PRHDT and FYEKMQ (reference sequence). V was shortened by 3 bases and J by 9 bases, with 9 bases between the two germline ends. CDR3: CASSLRGSSPLHF. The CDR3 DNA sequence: TGTGCCAGCAGCTTGCGGGGGAGTTCACCCCTCCACTTT.

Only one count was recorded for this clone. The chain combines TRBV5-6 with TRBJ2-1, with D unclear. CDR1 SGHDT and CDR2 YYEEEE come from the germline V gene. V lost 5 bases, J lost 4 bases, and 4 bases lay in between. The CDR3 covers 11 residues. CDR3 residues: CASRRYNEQFF. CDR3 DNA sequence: TGTGCCAGCAGGCGTTACAATGAGCAGTTCTTC.

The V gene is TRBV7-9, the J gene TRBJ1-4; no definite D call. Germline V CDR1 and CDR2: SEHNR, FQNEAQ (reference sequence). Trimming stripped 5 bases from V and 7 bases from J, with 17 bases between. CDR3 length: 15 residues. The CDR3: CASSQSGYPAEKLFF. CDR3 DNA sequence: TGTGCCAGCAGCCAGTCAGGATATCCGGCTGAAAAACTGTTTTTT.

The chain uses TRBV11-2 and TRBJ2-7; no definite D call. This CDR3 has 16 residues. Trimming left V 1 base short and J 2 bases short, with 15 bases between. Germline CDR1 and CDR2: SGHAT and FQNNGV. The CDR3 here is CASSLVARVPPYEQYF. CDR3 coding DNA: TGTGCCAGCAGCTTAGTCGCGCGTGTTCCCCCCTACGAGCAGTACTTC.

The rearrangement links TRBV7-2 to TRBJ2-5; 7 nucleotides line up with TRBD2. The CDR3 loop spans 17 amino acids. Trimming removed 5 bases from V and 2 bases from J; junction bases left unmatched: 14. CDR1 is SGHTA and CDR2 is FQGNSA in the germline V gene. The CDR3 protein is CASSPGGWRGKQETQYF. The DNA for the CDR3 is TGTGCCAGCAGCCCGGGAGGCTGGAGAGGGAAGCAAGAGACCCAGTACTTC. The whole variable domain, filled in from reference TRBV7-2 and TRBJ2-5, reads GAGVSQSPSNKVTEKGKDVELRCDPISGHTALYWYRQSLGQGLEFLIYFQGNSAPDKSGLPSDRFSAERTGGSVSTLTIQRTQQEDSAVYLCASSPGGWRGKQETQYFGPGTRLLVL.

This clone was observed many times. The CDR3 coding sequence is TGTGCCAGCAGTCCAGACGGGAGCTCCTACAATGAGCAGTTCTTC. This sequence encodes CASSPDGSSYNEQFF. The chain uses TRBV28 and TRBJ2-1, with TRBD2 as a possible D gene (6 bases). The CDR3 totals 15 residues. V shed 5 bases and J shed 0 bases, with 11 bases lying between them. The germline V gene encodes CDR1 MDHEN and CDR2 SYDVKM.

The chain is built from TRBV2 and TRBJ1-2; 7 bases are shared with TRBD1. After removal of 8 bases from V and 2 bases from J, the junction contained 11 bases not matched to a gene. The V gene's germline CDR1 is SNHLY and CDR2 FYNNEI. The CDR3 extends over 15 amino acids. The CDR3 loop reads CASYPRAGGNYGYTF. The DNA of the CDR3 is TGTGCCAGCTACCCCAGGGCAGGGGGGAACTATGGCTACACCTTC.

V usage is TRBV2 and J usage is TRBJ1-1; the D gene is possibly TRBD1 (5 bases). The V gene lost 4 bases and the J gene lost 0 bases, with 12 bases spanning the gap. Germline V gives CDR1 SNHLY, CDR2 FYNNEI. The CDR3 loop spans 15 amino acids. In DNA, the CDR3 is TGTGCCAGCAGTGCGTACGGGGGGGTGAACACTGAAGCTTTCTTT. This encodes CASSAYGGVNTEAFF.

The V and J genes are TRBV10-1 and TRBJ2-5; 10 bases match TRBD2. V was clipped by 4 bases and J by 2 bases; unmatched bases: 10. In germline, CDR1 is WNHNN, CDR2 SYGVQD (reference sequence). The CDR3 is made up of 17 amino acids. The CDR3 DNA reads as TGCGCCAGCAGTGGAACGGGACTAGCGTCGCCACAAGAGACCCAGTACTTC. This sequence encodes CASSGTGLASPQETQYF.

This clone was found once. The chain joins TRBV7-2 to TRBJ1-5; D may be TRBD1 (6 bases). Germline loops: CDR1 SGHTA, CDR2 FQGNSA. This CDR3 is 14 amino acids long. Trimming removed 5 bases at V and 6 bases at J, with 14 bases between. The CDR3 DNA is TGTGCCAGCAGCCACAACAGGGAGACTCAGCCCCAGCATTTT. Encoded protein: CASSHNRETQPQHF.

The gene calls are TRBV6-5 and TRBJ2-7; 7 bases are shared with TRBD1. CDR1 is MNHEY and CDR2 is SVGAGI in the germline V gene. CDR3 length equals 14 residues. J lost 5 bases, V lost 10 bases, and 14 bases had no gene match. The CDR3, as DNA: TGTGCCACCGCCCTTGACAGGGTGCGTAACGAGCAGTACTTC. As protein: CATALDRVRNEQYF.

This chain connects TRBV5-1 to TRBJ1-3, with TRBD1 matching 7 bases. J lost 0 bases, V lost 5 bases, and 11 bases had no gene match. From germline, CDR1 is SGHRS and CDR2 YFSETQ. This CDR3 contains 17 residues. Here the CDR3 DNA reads TGCGCCAGCAGTACAGATCCGACAGGGCCCTCTGGAAACACCATATATTTT. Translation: CASSTDPTGPSGNTIYF.

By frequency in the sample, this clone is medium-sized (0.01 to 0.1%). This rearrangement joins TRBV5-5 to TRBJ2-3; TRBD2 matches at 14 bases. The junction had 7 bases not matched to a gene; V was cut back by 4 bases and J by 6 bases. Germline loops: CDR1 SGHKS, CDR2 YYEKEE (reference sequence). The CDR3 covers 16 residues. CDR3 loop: CASSPGTSGSWDTQYF. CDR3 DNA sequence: TGTGCCAGCAGCCCCGGGACTAGCGGGAGTTGGGATACGCAGTATTTT.

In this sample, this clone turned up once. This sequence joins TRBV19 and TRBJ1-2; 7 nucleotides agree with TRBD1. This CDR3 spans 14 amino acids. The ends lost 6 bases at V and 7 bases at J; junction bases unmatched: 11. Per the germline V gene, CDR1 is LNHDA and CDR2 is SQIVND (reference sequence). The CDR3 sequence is CASRQQGGGAGYTF. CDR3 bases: TGTGCCAGTAGGCAGCAGGGGGGAGGTGCTGGCTACACCTTC.

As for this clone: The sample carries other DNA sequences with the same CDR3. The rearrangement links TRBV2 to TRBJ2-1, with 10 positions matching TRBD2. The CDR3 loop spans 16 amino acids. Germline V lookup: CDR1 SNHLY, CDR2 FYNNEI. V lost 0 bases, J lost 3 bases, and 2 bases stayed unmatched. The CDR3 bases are TGTGCCAGCAGTGAAGCTAGCGGGGGGTTCTACAATGAGCAGTTCTTC. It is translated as CASSEASGGFYNEQFF.

CDR3 loop: CASSFGLAGVETQYF. CDR3 DNA: TGTGCCAGCAGCTTCGGACTAGCGGGGGTGGAGACCCAGTACTTC. The chain combines TRBV5-4 with TRBJ2-5; TRBD2 matches at 13 bases. The CDR3 runs to 15 residues. V shed 2 bases and J 5 bases; nucleotides not matched to a gene: 3. Germline loops: CDR1 SGHNT, CDR2 YYREEE (reference sequence).